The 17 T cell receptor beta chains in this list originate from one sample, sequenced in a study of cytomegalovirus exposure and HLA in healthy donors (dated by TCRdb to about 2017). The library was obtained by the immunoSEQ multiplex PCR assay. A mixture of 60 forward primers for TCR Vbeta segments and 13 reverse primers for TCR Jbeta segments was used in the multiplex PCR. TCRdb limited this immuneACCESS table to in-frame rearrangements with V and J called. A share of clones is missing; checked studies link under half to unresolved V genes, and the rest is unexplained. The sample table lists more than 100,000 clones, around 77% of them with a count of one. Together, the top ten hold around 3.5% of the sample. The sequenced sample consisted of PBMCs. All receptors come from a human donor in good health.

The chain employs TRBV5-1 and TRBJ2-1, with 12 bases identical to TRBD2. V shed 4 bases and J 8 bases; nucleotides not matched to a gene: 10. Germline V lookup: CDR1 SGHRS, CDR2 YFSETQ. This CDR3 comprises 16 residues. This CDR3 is CASSQIPSGRADEQFF. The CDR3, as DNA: TGCGCCAGCAGCCAAATTCCTAGCGGGAGGGCCGATGAGCAGTTCTTC.

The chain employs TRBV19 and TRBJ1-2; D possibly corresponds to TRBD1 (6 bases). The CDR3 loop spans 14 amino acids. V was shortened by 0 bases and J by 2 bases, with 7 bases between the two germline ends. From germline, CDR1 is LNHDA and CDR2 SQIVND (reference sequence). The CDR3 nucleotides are TGTGCCAGTAGTATAGAGGACAGCAACTATGGCTACACCTTC. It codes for CASSIEDSNYGYTF.

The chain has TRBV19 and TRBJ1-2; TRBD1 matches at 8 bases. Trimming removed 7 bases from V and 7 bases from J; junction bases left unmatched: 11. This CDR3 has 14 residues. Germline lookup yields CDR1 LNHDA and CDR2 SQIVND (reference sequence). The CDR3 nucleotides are TGTGCCAGTACCTCGGACAGGGTTATAAGTGGCTACACCTTC. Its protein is CASTSDRVISGYTF.

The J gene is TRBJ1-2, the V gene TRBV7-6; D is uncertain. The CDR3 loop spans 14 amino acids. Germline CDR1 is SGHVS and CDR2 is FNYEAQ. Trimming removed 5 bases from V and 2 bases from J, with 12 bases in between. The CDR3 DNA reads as TGTGCCAGCAGCCCCCGGGGTGGGAACTATGGCTACACCTTC. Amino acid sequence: CASSPRGGNYGYTF.

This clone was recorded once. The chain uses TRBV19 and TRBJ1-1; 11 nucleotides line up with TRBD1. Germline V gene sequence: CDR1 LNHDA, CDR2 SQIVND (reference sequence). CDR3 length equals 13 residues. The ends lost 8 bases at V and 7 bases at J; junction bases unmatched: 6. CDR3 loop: CASDGTGGFEAFF. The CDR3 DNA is TGTGCCAGTGATGGGACAGGGGGGTTTGAAGCTTTCTTT.

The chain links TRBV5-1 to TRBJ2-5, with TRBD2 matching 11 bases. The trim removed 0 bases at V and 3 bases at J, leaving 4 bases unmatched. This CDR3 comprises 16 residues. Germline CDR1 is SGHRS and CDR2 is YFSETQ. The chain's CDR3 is CASSLGLAGLKETQYF. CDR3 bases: TGCGCCAGCAGCTTGGGACTAGCGGGACTCAAAGAGACCCAGTACTTC. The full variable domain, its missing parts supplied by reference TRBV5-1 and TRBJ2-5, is KAGVTQTPRYLIKTRGQQVTLSCSPISGHRSVSWYQQTPGQGLQFLFEYFSETQRNKGNFPGRFSGRQFSNSRSEMNVSTLELGDSALYLCASSLGLAGLKETQYFGPGTRLLVL.

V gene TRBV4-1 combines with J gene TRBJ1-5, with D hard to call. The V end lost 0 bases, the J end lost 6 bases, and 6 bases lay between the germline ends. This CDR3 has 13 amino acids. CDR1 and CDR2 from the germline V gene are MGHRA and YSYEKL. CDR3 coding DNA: TGCGCCAGCAGCCAAGAGCCGAGTCAGCCCCAGCATTTT. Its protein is CASSQEPSQPQHF.

CDR3 loop: CASSLGGTSSYEQYF. CDR3 DNA: TGTGCCAGCAGCTTGGGGGGGACTAGCAGCTACGAGCAGTACTTC. J is TRBJ2-7 and V is TRBV5-4; TRBD2 aligns across 9 bases. Germline V lookup: CDR1 SGHNT, CDR2 YYREEE (reference sequence). This CDR3 region has 15 residues. V lost 0 bases and J lost 3; bases outside the gene matches: 4.

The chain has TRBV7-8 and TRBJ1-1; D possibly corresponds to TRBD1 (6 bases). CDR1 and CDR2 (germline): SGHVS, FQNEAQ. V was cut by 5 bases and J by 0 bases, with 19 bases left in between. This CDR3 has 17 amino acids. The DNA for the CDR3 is TGTGCCAGCAGCCCCCGGGACAAAGGGGCGATGAACACTGAAGCTTTCTTT. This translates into CASSPRDKGAMNTEAFF.

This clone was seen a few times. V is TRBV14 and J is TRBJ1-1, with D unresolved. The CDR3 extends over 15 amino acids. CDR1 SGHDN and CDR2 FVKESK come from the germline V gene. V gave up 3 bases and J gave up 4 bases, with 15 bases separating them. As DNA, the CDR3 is TGTGCCAGCAGCCAGGACCCGGACTTCCTCACTGAAGCTTTCTTT. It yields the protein CASSQDPDFLTEAFF.

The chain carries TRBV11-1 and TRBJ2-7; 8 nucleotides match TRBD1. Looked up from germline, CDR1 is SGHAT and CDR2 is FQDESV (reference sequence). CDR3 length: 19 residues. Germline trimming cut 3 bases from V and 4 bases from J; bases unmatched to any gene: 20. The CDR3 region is CASSFQTGQAEPRGYEQYF. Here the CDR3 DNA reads TGTGCCAGCAGCTTCCAGACGGGACAGGCCGAACCGCGCGGGTACGAGCAGTACTTC.

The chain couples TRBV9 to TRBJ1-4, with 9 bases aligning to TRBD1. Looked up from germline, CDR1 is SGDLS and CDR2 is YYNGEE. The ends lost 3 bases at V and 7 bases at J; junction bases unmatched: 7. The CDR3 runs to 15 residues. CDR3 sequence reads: CASSGPTGGSEKLFF. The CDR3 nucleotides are TGTGCCAGCAGCGGCCCGACAGGGGGGAGTGAAAAACTGTTTTTT.

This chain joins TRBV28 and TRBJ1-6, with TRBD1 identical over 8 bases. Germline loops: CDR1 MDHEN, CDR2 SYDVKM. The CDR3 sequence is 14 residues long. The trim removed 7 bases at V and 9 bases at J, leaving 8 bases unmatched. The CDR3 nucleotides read TGTGCCAGCACCTCAGGACAGGGTGGTTCACCCCTCCACTTT. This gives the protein CASTSGQGGSPLHF.

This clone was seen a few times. The chain's CDR3 is CASSSNGDSYNEQFF. DNA of the CDR3: TGTGCCAGCAGCTCTAACGGGGACAGCTACAATGAGCAGTTCTTC. V and J are TRBV9 and TRBJ2-1; 7 bases map to TRBD1. CDR1 and CDR2 (germline): SGDLS, YYNGEE. V trimming: 4 bases; J trimming: 3 bases; junction bases outside the gene matches: 7. The CDR3 extends over 15 amino acids.

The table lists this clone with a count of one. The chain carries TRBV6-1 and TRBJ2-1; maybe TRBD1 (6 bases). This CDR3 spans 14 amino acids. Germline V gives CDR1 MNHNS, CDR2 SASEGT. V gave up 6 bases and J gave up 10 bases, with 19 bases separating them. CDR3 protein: CASSSAWTDGEQFF. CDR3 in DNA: TGTGCCAGCAGCTCGGCCTGGACAGACGGCGAGCAGTTCTTC.

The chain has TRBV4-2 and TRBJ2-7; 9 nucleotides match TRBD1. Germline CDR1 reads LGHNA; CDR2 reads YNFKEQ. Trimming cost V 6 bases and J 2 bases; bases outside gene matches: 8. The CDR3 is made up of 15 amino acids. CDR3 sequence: CASSQGTGRTYEQYF. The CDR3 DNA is TGTGCCAGCAGTCAGGGGACAGGGAGGACCTACGAGCAGTACTTC.

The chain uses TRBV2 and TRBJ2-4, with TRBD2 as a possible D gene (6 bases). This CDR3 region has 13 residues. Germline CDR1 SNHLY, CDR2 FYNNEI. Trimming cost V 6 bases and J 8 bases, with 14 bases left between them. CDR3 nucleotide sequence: TGTGCCAGCAGCCCGCGGGGTCTCGACATTCAGTACTTC. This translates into CASSPRGLDIQYF.